This is a list of T cell receptor beta chains from one sample in a study of blood T cell repertoires in COVID-19. The assay was immunoSEQ multiplex PCR, and TCRdb's table has in-frame clones only and misses some. Of about 82,000 clones in the sample, roughly four fifths were seen once. Sequences were obtained from peripheral blood. These receptors came from a man aged 45-60 years with active or convalescent COVID-19. Both conserved end residues are part of each CDR3. D genes are given only for firm matches. Expanded clones are given a class, and other clones once, few, many or no size at all.

>TRBD1|.|TRBJ2-2|TRBV23-1
TGCGCCAGCCTCTCCGGACAGGGCCACAGGCAGGCTAACACCGGGGAGCTGTTTTTT
CASLSGQGHRQANTGELFF
>TRBD1|.|TRBJ2-6|TRBV19
TGTGCCGCCTCCGGGACAGGGATTTTTTCTGGGGCCAACGTCCTGACTTTC
CAASGTGIFSGANVLTF
>TRBD2|.|TRBJ2-5|TRBV3-1/TRBV3-2
TGTGCCAGCAGCCAAGTTCGGGGGGGCTCTCAGTACTTC
CASSQVRGGSQYF
>TRBD1|.|TRBJ2-7|TRBV5-1
TGCGCCAGCAGCTTGGGGGTGACAGGGGGTAGATACGAGCAGTACTTC
CASSLGVTGGRYEQYF
>.|.|TRBJ2-5|TRBV19
TGTGCCAGTACCCTCCGGGGAGAAGCGTCAGAGACCCAGTACTTC
CASTLRGEASETQYF
>.|.|TRBJ1-1|TRBV10-1
TGCGCCAGCAGTGAGTCGATGTGGGGGCCGAACACTGAAGCTTTCTTT
CASSESMWGPNTEAFF
>.|.|TRBJ2-7|TRBV10-2
TGCGCCAGCAGTGAGGGGGAGGTTGGGTCCTACGAGCAGTACTTC
CASSEGEVGSYEQYF
>TRBD1|.|TRBJ1-6|TRBV10-3
TGTGCCATCAGTCTACAGGGGGCCGGGAATTCACCCCTCCACTTT
CAISLQGAGNSPLHF
>TRBD2|.|TRBJ2-1|TRBV7-2
TGTGCCAGCAGCTTAGGGACTAGCGGTTTAGATGAGCAGTTCTTC
CASSLGTSGLDEQFF
>TRBD2|.|TRBJ2-2|TRBV11-2
TGTGCCAGCAGCCGGCCGGGGGGAGGCGGGGAGCTGTTTTTT
CASSRPGGGGELFF
>.|few|TRBJ1-6|TRBV4-1
TGCGCCAGCAGTTCCAGGGTTAGGTATAATTCACCCCTCCACTTT
CASSSRVRYNSPLHF
>TRBD1|.|TRBJ1-4|TRBV19
TGTGCCAGTAGTCCTGGGACAGGGTGGAGGACTAATGAAAAACTGTTTTTT
CASSPGTGWRTNEKLFF
>.|.|TRBJ1-4|TRBV10-2
TGCGCCAGCAGTGAGGGGGCAGCAACTAATGAAAAACTGTTTTTT
CASSEGAATNEKLFF
>TRBD2|few|TRBJ2-5|TRBV7-7
TGTGCCAGCAGCAAGGGACTAGCGGGGGGAGAGACCCAGTACTTC
CASSKGLAGGETQYF
>.|.|TRBJ1-6|TRBV9
TGTGCCAGCAGCGTAGCTAGCAATTCACCCCTCCACTTT
CASSVASNSPLHF
>.|.|TRBJ2-7|TRBV12-5
TGTGCTAGTGGTTGGTACTCCTTTTACGAGCAGTACTTC
CASGWYSFYEQYF